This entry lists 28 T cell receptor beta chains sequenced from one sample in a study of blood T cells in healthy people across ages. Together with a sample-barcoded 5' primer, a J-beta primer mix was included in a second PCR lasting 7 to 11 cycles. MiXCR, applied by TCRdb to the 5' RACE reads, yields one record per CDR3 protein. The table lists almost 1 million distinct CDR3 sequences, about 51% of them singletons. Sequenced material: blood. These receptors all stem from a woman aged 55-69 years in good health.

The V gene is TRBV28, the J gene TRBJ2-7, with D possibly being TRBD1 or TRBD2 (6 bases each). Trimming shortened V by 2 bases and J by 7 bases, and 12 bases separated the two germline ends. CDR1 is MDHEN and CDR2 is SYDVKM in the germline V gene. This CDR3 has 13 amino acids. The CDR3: CASSLGGTWEQYF. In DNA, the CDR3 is TGTGCCAGCAGTTTAGGGGGGACATGGGAGCAGTACTTC.

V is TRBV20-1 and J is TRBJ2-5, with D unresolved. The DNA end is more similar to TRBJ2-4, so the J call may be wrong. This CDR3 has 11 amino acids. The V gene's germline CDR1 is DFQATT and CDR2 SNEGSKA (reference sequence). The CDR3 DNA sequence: TGCAGTGCCCTCCGGCAAGTCATTCAGTACTTC. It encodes CSALRQVIQYF.

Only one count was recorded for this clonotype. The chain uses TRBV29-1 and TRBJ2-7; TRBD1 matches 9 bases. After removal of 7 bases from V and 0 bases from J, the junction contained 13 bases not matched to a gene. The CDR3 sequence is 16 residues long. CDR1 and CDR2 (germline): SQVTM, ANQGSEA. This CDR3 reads CSARDRALGSSYEQYF. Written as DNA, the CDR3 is TGCAGCGCCCGGGACAGGGCTCTCGGATCCTCCTACGAGCAGTACTTC.

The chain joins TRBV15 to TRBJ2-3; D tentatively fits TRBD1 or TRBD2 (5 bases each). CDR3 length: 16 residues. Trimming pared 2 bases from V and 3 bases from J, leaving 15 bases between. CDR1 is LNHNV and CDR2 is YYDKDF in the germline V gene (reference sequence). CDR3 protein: CATSRRTGTVTDTQYF. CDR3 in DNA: TGTGCCACCAGCAGACGAACCGGGACGGTGACAGATACGCAGTATTTT.

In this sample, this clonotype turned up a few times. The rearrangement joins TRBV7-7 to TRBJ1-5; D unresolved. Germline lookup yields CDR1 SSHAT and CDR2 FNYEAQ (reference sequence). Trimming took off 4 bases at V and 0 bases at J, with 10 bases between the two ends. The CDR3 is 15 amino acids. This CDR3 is CASSSQGNSNQPQHF. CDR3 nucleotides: TGTGCCAGCAGCTCGCAAGGAAATAGCAATCAGCCCCAGCATTTT.

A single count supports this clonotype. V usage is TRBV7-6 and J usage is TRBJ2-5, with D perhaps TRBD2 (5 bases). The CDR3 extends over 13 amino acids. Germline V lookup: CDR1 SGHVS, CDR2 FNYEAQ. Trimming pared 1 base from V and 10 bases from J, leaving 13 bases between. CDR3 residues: CASSLEARRGQYF. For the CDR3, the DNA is TGTGCCAGCAGCTTAGAGGCTCGCCGGGGCCAGTACTTC.

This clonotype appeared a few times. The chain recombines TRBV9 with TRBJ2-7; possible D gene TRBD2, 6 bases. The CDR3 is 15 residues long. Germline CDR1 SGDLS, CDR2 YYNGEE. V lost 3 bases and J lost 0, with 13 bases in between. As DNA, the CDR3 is TGTGCCAGCAGCGCCTCTGGGGGGAACTCCTACGAGCAGTACTTC. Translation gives CASSASGGNSYEQYF.

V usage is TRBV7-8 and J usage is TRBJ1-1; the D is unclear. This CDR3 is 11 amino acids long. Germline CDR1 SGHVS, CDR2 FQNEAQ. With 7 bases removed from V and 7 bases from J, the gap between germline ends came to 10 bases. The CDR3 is CASTKVGEAFF. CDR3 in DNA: TGTGCCAGCACAAAGGTTGGTGAAGCTTTCTTT.

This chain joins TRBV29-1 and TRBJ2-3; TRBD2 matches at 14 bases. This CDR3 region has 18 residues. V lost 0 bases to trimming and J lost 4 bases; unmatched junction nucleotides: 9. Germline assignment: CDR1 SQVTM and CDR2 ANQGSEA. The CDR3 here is CSVEDHYMGLAGADTQYF. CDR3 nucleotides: TGCAGCGTTGAAGATCACTATATGGGACTAGCGGGAGCAGATACGCAGTATTTT.

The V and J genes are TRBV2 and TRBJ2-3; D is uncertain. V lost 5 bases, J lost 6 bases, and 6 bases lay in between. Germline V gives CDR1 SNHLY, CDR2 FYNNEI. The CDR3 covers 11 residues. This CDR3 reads CASSFEDTQYF. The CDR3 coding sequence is TGTGCCAGCAGTTTTGAGGATACGCAGTATTTT.

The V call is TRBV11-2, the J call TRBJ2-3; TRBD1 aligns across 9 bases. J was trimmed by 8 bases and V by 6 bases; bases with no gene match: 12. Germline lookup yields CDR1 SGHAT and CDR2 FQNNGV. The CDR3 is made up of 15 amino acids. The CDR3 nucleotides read TGTGCCAGCAGAAAGCCGGGACAGGGAAAGGGTACGCAGTATTTT. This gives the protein CASRKPGQGKGTQYF.

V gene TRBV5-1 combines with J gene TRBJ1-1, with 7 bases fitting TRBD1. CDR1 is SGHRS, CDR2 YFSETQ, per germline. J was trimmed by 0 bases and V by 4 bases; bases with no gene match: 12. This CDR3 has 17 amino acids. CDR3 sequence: CASSLTARTGMNTEAFF. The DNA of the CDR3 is TGCGCCAGCAGCCTGACGGCCCGGACAGGAATGAACACTGAAGCTTTCTTT.

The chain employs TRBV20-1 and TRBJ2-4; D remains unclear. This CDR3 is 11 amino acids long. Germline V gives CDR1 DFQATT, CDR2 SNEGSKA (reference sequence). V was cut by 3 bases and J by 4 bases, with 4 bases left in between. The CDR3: CSASEKNIQYF. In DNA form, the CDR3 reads TGCAGTGCTAGTGAGAAAAACATTCAGTACTTC.

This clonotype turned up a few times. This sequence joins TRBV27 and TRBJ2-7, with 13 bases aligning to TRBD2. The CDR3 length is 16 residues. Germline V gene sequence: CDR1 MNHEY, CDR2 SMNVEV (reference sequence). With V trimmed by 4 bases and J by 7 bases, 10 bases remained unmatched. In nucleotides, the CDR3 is TGTGCCAGCAGTTGGGGACTAGCGGGGCAGTACAATGAGCAGTACTTC. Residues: CASSWGLAGQYNEQYF.

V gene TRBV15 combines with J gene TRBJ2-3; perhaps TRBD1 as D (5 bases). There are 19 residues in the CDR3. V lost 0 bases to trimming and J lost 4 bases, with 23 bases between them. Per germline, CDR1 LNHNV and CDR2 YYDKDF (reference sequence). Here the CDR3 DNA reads TGTGCCACCAGCAGAGATCACAGGAAATCGATCGGAGTCGCAGATACGCAGTATTTT. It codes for CATSRDHRKSIGVADTQYF.

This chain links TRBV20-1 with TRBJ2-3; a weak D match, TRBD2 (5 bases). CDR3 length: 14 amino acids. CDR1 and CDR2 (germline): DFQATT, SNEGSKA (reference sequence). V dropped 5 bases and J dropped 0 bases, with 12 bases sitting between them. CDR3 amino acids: CSAGSQRSTDTQYF. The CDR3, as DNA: TGCAGTGCTGGGTCCCAGCGGAGCACAGATACGCAGTATTTT.

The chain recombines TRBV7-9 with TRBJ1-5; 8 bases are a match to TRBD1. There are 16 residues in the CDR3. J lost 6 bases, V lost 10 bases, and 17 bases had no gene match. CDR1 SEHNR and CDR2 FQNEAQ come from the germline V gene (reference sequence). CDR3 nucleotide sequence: TGTGCCACGGCCGGGGTGGGACAGGTCTCGGGTCAGCCCCAGCATTTT. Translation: CATAGVGQVSGQPQHF. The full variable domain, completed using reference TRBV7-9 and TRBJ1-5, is DTGVSQNPRHKITKRGQNVTFRCDPISEHNRLYWYRQTLGQGPEFLTYFQNEAQLEKSRLLSDRFSAERPKGSFSTLEIQRTEQGDSAMYLCATAGVGQVSGQPQHFGDGTRLSIL.

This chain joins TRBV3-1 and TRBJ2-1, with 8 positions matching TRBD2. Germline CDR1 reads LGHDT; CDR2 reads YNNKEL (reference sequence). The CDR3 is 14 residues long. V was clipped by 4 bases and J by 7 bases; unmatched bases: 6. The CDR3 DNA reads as TGTGCCAGCAGCCCCCGAGGGACTAGTAATGAGCAGTTCTTC. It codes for CASSPRGTSNEQFF.

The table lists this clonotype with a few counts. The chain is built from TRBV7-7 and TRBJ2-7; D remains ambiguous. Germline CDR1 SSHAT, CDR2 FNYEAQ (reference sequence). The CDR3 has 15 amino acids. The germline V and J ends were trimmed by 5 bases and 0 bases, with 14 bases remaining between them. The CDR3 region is CASSALAASSYEQYF. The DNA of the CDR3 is TGTGCCAGCAGCGCTTTAGCTGCCAGCTCCTACGAGCAGTACTTC.

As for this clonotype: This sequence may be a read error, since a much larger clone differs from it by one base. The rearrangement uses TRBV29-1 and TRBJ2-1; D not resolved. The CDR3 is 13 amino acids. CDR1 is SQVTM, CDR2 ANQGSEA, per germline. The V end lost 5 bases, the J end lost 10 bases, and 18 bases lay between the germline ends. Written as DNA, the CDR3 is TGCAGCGTTAGTCCGTCAATCAGTAAGGAGCAGTTCTTC. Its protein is CSVSPSISKEQFF.

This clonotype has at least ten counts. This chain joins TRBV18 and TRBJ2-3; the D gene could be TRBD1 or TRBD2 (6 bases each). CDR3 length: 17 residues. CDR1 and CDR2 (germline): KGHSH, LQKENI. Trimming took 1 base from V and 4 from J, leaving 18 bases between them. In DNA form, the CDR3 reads TGTGCCAGCTCACCACTCACAGGGTCTAGCGCACCAGATACGCAGTATTTT. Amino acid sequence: CASSPLTGSSAPDTQYF.

The CDR3 protein is CASSSGKYSPLHF. Written as DNA, the CDR3 is TGTGCCAGCTCGTCGGGAAAATATTCACCCCTCCACTTT. The genes are TRBV28 and TRBJ1-6; D gene ambiguous. The CDR3 spans 13 residues. Germline CDR1 is MDHEN and CDR2 is SYDVKM. The ends were cut back, 8 bases at V and 8 bases at J, with 13 bases in the middle.

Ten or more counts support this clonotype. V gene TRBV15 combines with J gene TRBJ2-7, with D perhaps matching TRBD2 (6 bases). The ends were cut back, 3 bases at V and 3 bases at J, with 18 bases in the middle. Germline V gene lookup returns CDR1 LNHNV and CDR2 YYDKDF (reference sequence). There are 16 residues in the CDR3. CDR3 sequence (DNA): TGTGCCACCAGCAGCGACCGCGGGATCCGAAACTACGAGCAGTACTTC. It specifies CATSSDRGIRNYEQYF. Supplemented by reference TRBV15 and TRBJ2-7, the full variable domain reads DAMVIQNPRYQVTQFGKPVTLSCSQTLNHNVMYWYQQKSSQAPKLLFHYYDKDFNNEADTPDNFQSRRPNTSFCFLDIRSPGLGDTAMYLCATSSDRGIRNYEQYFGPGTRLTVT.

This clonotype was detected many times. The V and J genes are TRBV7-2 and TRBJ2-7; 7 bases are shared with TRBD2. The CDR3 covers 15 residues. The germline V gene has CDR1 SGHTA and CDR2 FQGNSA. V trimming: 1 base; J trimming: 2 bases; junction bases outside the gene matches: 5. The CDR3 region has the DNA TGTGCCAGCAGCTTAGGAGCTAGCGGAGCCTACGAGCAGTACTTC. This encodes CASSLGASGAYEQYF.

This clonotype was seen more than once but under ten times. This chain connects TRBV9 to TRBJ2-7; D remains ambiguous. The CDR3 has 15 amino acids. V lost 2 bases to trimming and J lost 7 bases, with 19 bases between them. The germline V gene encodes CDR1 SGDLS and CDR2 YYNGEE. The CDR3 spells CASSVGGNSQREQYF. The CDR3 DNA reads TGTGCCAGCAGCGTTGGTGGGAACAGCCAGCGAGAGCAGTACTTC.

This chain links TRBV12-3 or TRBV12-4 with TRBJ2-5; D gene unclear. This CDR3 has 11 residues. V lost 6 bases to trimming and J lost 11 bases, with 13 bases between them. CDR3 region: CASSLDNEQYF. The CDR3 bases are TGTGCCAGCAGCCTAGACAATGAGCAGTACTTC.

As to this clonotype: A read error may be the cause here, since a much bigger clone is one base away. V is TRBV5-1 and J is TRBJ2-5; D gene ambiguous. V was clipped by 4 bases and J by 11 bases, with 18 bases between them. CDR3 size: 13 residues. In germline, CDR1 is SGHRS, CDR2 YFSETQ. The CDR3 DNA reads TGCGCCAGCAGCGTAGCCGGAAACAATGAGCAGTACTTC. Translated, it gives CASSVAGNNEQYF.

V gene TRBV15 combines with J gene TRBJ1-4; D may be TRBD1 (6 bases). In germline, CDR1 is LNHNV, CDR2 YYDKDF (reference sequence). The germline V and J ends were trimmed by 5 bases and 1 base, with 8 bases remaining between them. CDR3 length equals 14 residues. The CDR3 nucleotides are TGTGCCACCAGCCCAGGGGTAACTAATGAAAAACTGTTTTTT. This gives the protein CATSPGVTNEKLFF. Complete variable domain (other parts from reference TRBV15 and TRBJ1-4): DAMVIQNPRYQVTQFGKPVTLSCSQTLNHNVMYWYQQKSSQAPKLLFHYYDKDFNNEADTPDNFQSRRPNTSFCFLDIRSPGLGDTAMYLCATSPGVTNEKLFFGSGTQLSVL.